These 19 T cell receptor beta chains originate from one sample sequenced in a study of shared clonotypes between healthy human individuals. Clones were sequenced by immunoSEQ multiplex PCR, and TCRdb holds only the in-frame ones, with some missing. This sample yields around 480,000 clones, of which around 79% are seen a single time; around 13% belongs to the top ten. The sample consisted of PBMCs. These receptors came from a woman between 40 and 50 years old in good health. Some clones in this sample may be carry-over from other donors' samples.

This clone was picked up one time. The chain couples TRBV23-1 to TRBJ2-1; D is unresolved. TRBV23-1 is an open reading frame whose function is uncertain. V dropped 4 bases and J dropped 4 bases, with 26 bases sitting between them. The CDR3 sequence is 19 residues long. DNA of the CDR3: TGCGCCAGCAGTCTGAAACTCATTGAATCGCCCACTAAATACAATGAGCAGTTCTTC. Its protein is CASSLKLIESPTKYNEQFF.

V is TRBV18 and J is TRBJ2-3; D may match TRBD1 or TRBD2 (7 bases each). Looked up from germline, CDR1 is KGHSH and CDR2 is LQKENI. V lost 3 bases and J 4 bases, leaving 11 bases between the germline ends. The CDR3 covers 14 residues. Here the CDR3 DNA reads TGTGCCAGCTCACCGCCAGGGGGGGCAGATACGCAGTATTTT. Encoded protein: CASSPPGGADTQYF.

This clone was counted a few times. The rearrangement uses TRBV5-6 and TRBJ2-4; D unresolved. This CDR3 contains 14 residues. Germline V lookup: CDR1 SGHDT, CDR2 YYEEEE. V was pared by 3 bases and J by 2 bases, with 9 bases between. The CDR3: CASSSVGSKNIQYF. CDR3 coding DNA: TGTGCCAGCAGCTCCGTAGGATCCAAAAACATTCAGTACTTC.

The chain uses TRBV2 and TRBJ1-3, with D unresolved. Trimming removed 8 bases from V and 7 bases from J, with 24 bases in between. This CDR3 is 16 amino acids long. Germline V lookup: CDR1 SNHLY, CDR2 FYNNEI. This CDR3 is CASAVAAPQFGNTIYF. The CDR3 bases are TGTGCCAGCGCAGTGGCAGCACCCCAGTTTGGGAACACCATATATTTT.

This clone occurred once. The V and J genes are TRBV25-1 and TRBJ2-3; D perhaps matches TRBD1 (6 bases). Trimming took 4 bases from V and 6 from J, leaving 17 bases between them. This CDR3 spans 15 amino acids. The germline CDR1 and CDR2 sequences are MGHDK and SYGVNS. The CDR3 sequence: CASSARGNRGDTQYF. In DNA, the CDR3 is TGTGCCAGCAGTGCCAGGGGAAATCGGGGTGATACGCAGTATTTT. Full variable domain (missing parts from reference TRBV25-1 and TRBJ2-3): EADIYQTPRYLVIGTGKKITLECSQTMGHDKMYWYQQDPGMELHLIHYSYGVNSTEKGDLSSESTVSRIRTEHFPLTLESARPSHTSQYLCASSARGNRGDTQYFGPGTRLTVL.

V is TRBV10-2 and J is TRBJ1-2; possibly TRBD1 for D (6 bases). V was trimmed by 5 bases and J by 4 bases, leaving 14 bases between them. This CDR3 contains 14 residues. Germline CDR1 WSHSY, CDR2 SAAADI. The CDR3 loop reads CASSTSRDIYGYTF. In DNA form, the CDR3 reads TGCGCCAGCAGTACGAGCAGGGACATCTATGGCTACACCTTC.

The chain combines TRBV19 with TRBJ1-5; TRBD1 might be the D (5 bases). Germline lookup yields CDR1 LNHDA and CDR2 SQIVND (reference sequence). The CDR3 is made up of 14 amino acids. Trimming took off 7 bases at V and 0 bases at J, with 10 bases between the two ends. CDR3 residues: CASTDRDSNQPQHF. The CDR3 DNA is TGTGCCAGTACCGACAGAGATAGCAATCAGCCCCAGCATTTT.

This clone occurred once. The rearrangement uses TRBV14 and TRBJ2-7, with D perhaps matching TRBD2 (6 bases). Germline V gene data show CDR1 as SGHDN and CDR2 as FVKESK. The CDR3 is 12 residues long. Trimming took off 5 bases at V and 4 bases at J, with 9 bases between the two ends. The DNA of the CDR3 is TGTGCCAGCAGCACGACTAGTTACGAGCAGTACTTC. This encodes CASSTTSYEQYF.

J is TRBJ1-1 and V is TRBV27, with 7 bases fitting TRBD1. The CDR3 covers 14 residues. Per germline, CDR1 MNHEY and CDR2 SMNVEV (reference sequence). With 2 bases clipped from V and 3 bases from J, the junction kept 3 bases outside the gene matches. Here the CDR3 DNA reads TGTGCCAGCAGTTTAGGACAGGCATACACTGAAGCTTTCTTT. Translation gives CASSLGQAYTEAFF.

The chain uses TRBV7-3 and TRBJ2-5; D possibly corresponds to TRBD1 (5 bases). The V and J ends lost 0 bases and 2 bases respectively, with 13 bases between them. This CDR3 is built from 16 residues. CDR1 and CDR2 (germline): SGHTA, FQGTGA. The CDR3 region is CASSLTGVGAQETQYF. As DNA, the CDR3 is TGTGCCAGCAGCTTAACGGGCGTAGGGGCACAAGAGACCCAGTACTTC. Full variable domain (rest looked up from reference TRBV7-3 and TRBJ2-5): GAGVSQTPSNKVTEKGKYVELRCDPISGHTALYWYRQSLGQGPEFLIYFQGTGAADDSGLPNDRFFAVRPEGSVSTLKIQRTERGDSAVYLCASSLTGVGAQETQYFGPGTRLLVL.

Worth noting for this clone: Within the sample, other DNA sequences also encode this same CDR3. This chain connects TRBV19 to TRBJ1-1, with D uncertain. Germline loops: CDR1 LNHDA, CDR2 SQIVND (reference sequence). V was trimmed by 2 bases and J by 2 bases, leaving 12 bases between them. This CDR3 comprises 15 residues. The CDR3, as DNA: TGTGCCAGTAGTATATCGCCGACGGGAAACACTGAAGCTTTCTTT. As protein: CASSISPTGNTEAFF. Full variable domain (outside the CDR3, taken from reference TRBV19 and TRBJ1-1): DGGITQSPKYLFRKEGQNVTLSCEQNLNHDAMYWYRQDPGQGLRLIYYSQIVNDFQKGDIAEGYSVSREKKESFPLTVTSAQKNPTAFYLCASSISPTGNTEAFFGQGTRLTVV.

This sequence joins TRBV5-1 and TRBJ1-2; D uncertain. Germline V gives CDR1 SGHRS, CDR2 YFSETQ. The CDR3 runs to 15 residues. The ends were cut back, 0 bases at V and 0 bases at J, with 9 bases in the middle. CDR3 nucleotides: TGCGCCAGCAGCTTGGGGGTGGCATCTAACTATGGCTACACCTTC. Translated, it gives CASSLGVASNYGYTF.

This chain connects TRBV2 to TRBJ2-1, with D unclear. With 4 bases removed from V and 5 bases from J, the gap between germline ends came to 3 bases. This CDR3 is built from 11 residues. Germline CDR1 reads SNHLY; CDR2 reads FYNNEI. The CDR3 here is CASSVDNEQFF. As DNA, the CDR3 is TGTGCCAGCAGTGTGGACAATGAGCAGTTCTTC.

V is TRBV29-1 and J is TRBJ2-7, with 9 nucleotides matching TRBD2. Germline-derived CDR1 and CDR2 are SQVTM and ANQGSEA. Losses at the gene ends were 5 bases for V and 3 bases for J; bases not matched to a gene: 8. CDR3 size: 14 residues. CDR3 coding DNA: TGCAGCGTTCCCGTCCCTAGCGGGGTCTACGAGCAGTACTTC. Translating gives CSVPVPSGVYEQYF.

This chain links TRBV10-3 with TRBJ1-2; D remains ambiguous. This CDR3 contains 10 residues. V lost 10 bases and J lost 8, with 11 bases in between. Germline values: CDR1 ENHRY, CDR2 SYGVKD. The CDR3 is CATLGTGYTF. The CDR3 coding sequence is TGTGCCACCCTTGGCACCGGCTACACCTTC.

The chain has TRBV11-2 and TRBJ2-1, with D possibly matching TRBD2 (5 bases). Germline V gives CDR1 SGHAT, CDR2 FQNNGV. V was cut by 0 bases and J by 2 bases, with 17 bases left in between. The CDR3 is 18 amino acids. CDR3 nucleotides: TGTGCCAGCAGCTTAGATCTCACGTGGGAAGCGGCCTACAATGAGCAGTTCTTC. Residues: CASSLDLTWEAAYNEQFF.

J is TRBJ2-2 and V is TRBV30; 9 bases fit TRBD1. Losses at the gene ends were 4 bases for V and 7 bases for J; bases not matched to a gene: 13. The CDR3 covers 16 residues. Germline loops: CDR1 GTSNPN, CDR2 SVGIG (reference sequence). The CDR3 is CAWNGDRGNVGGELFF. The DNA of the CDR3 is TGTGCCTGGAATGGAGACAGGGGGAATGTCGGCGGGGAGCTGTTTTTT.

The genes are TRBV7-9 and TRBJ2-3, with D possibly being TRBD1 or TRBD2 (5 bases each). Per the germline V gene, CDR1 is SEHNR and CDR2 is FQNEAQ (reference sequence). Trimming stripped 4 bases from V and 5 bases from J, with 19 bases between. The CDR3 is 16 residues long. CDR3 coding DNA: TGTGCCAGCAGCTCCCGGGACCTTTCGACGGTAGATACGCAGTATTTT. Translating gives CASSSRDLSTVDTQYF. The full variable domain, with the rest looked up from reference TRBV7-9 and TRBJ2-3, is DTGVSQNPRHKITKRGQNVTFRCDPISEHNRLYWYRQTLGQGPEFLTYFQNEAQLEKSRLLSDRFSAERPKGSFSTLEIQRTEQGDSAMYLCASSSRDLSTVDTQYFGPGTRLTVL.

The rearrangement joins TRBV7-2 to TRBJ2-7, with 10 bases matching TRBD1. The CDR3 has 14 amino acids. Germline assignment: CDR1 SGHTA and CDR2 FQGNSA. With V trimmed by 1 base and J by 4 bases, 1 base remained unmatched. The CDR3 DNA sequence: TGTGCCAGCAGCTTAGGACAGGGGGCTTACGAGCAGTACTTC. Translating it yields CASSLGQGAYEQYF.